Presented here are 2 T cell receptor beta chains from one specimen sequenced in a study of T cells in Graves' hyperthyroidism and ophthalmopathy. The CDR3 regions of TCR beta were amplified from RNA transcripts. A set of HTBI primers served as the primers for a first-round RT-PCR of the TCR CDR3. TCRdb ran MiXCR on the multiplex PCR reads and lists one entry per CDR3 protein. The profile covers under 650,000 distinct CDR3 sequences, with roughly 15% appearing a single time and 3% to 4.5% taken by the ten largest. The specimen was blood. These receptor sequences come from a woman under 40 with Graves' hyperthyroidism.

This clonotype was observed a few times. This rearrangement joins TRBV19 to TRBJ2-5, with 8 bases identical to TRBD1. Germline V lookup: CDR1 LNHDA, CDR2 SQIVND (reference sequence). J lost 6 bases, V lost 5 bases, and 8 bases had no gene match. The CDR3 length is 14 residues. The CDR3 protein is CASSLRTGLKTQYF. CDR3 in DNA: TGTGCCAGTAGTCTACGGACAGGGTTGAAGACCCAGTACTTC.

The sample holds many counts of this clonotype. The chain combines TRBV7-6 with TRBJ2-1; TRBD1 agrees at 7 bases. V shed 8 bases, J shed 0 bases, and the junction held 1 base outside the gene matches. CDR1 is SGHVS and CDR2 is FNYEAQ in the germline V gene. This CDR3 is 13 amino acids long. This chain's CDR3 is CASGTDSYNEQFF. CDR3 bases: TGTGCCAGCGGGACAGACTCCTACAATGAGCAGTTCTTC.